This T cell receptor beta chain comes out of a study of blood T cell repertoires in COVID-19. Turning to the study itself: Researchers got acute and convalescent COVID-19 samples from the United States, Italy and Spain.

Measured with immunoSEQ multiplex PCR; TCRdb has only the in-frame clones, and not every one. The sample includes tens of thousands of clones, around 90% of them seen just once. Enrolled during active infection, Seattle patients were then followed longitudinally. The V gene's germline CDR1 is MNHEY and CDR2 SVGEGT. The CDR3 totals 13 residues. Trimming stripped 7 bases from V and 4 bases from J, with 11 bases between. The sequence was collected from a man in his 60s with COVID-19, enrolled during active disease. The chain couples TRBV6-2 or TRBV6-3 to TRBJ2-1; either TRBD1 or TRBD2 may fit D (5 bases each). Sample: peripheral blood. The CDR3 sequence is CASTPGRYNEQFF. Here the CDR3 DNA reads TGTGCCAGCACCCCGGGGCGTTACAATGAGCAGTTCTTC.